This T cell receptor (beta chain) came from a study of blood T cell repertoires in COVID-19. Study-wide background: Samples came from the United States, Italy and Spain, spanning acute and convalescent COVID-19. PBMCs, B-cell-depleted T cells, or T cells provided the cDNA or gDNA that made up the material.

Original methodology: Nucleated cell counts were estimated from reference gene primer amplification. Profiled with immunoSEQ multiplex PCR; TCRdb holds only in-frame clones, not every one. V, J and clone size were drawn from that table, and D and trimming were deduced from the DNA. Of approximately 35,000 clones in the sample, roughly 85% are singletons; the top ten hold under 8%. The CDR3 sequence is 15 residues long. V dropped 4 bases and J dropped 6; count of bases not matched to a gene: 2. In germline, CDR1 is LGHDT, CDR2 YNNKEL (reference sequence). The chain links TRBV3-1 (or the pseudogene TRBV3-2) to TRBJ2-3, with 15 nucleotides matching TRBD2. The sample consisted of peripheral blood. This TCR was recovered from a man aged 55 to 70 with active COVID-19. CDR3 DNA: TGTGCCAGCAGCCCCGGACTAGCGGGAGGGGATACGCAGTATTTT. Protein sequence: CASSPGLAGGDTQYF.